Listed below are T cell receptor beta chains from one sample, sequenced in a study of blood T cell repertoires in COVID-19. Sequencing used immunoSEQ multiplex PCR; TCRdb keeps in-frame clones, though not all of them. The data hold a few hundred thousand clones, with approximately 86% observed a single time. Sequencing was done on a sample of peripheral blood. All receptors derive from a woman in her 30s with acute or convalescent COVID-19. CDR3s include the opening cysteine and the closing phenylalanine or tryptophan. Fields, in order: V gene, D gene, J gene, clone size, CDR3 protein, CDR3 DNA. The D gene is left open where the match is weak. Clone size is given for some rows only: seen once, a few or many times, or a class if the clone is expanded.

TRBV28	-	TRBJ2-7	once	CASSASGTYEQYF	TGTGCCAGCAGTGCATCAGGGACCTACGAGCAGTACTTC
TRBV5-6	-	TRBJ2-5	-	CASSLWPQTPQETQYF	TGTGCCAGCAGCTTGTGGCCTCAAACCCCCCAAGAGACCCAGTACTTC
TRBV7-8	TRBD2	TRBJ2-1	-	CASSLLRGGRAHEQFF	TGTGCCAGCAGCTTACTTCGCGGTGGGAGGGCGCATGAGCAGTTCTTC
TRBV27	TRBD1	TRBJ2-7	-	CASSLRTGGPTYEQYF	TGTGCCAGCAGTTTGAGGACAGGGGGCCCGACCTACGAGCAGTACTTC
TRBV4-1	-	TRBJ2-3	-	CASSLTGVGTDTQYF	TGCGCCAGCAGCCTCACGGGAGTAGGCACAGATACGCAGTATTTT
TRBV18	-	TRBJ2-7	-	CASSPAGISEQYF	TGTGCCAGCTCACCAGCCGGGATCTCAGAGCAGTACTTC
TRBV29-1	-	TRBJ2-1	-	CSVSVGGGAYNEQFF	TGCAGCGTTTCGGTTGGGGGAGGCGCCTACAATGAGCAGTTCTTC
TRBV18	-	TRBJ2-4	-	CASSPPVRLAKNIQYF	TGTGCCAGCTCACCACCTGTCAGGCTAGCCAAAAACATTCAGTACTTC
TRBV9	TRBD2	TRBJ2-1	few	CASSGGLGGSYNEQFF	TGTGCCAGCAGCGGGGGTTTGGGCGGGAGTTACAATGAGCAGTTCTTC
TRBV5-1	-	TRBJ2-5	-	CASSMGLGQETQYF	TGCGCCAGCAGCATGGGACTTGGACAAGAGACCCAGTACTTC
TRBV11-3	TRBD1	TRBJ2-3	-	CASSPRDRPTDTQYF	TGTGCCAGCAGCCCCCGGGACAGGCCCACGGATACGCAGTATTTT
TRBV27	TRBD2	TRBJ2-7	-	CASSLGTKSYEQYF	TGTGCCAGCAGTTTAGGGACTAAGTCCTACGAGCAGTACTTC
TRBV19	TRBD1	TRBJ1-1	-	CASSFGTGNTEAFF	TGTGCCAGTAGTTTCGGGACAGGGAACACTGAAGCTTTCTTT
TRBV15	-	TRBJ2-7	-	CATSRDHGQGLEQYF	TGTGCCACCAGCAGAGATCACGGGCAGGGTCTTGAGCAGTACTTC
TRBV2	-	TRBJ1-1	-	CASSLSVDTEAFF	TGTGCCAGCAGCCTTAGCGTGGACACTGAAGCTTTCTTT
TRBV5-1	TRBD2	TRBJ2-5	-	CASSFDGSSGAQETQYF	TGCGCCAGCAGCTTTGATGGGTCTAGCGGGGCACAAGAGACCCAGTACTTC
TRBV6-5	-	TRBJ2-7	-	CASSQGFYEQYF	TGTGCCAGCAGTCAGGGCTTCTACGAGCAGTACTTC
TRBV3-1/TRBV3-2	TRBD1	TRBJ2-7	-	CASTPRDTGVEQYF	TGTGCCAGCACCCCACGAGATACAGGGGTCGAGCAGTACTTC
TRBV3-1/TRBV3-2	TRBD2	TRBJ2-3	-	CASSEDWVAGGASTDTQYF	TGTGCCAGCAGCGAAGATTGGGTAGCGGGAGGGGCTAGCACAGATACGCAGTATTTT
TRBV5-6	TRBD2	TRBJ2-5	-	CASSRAGGKETQYF	TGTGCCAGCAGCAGAGCGGGGGGCAAAGAGACCCAGTACTTC
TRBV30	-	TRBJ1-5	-	CAWSVLQGKGQPQHF	TGTGCCTGGAGTGTATTACAGGGCAAGGGTCAGCCCCAGCATTTT
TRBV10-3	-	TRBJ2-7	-	CAIRTFGGRGHYEQYF	TGTGCCATCAGGACTTTCGGGGGGAGGGGACACTACGAGCAGTACTTC
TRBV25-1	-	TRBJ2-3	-	CASVEGPDTQYF	TGTGCCAGTGTTGAGGGCCCAGATACGCAGTATTTT
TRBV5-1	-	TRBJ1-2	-	CASSLTRDYGYTF	TGCGCCAGCAGCTTGACCAGGGACTATGGCTACACCTTC
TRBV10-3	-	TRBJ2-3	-	CATRLRDTQYF	TGTGCCACCAGACTCCGTGATACGCAGTATTTT
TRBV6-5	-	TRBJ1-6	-	CASSYSTVNSPLHF	TGTGCCAGCAGTTACTCGACAGTAAATTCACCCCTCCACTTT
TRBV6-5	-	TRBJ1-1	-	CASSSGVTEAFF	TGTGCCAGCAGTTCCGGGGTAACTGAAGCTTTCTTT
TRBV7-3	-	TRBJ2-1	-	CASSLSGAGRDNEQFF	TGTGCCAGCAGCTTAAGTGGGGCGGGGCGAGACAATGAGCAGTTCTTC
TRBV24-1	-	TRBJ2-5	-	CATRRRDQETQYF	TGTGCCACCAGAAGACGGGACCAAGAGACCCAGTACTTC
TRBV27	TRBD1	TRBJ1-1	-	CASSMTGEHTEAFF	TGTGCCAGCAGTATGACAGGGGAGCACACTGAAGCTTTCTTT
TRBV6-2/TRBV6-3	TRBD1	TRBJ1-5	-	CASSYGQGGNQPQHF	TGTGCCAGCAGTTACGGGCAGGGGGGCAATCAGCCCCAGCATTTT
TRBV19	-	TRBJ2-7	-	CASSLRGGHYYEQYF	TGTGCCAGTAGTCTACGAGGGGGTCACTACTACGAGCAGTACTTC
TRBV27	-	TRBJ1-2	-	CASRPRGGYGYTF	TGTGCCAGCAGACCCAGGGGTGGCTATGGCTACACCTTC